The 7 T cell receptor beta chains below all came from one sample that was sequenced in a study of blood T cells in healthy people across ages. Then a second PCR, running roughly 7 to 11 cycles, was carried out with a sample-barcoded 5' primer and a J-beta primer mix. One entry per CDR3 protein results from TCRdb running MiXCR on the 5' RACE reads. The table records some 900,000 distinct CDR3 sequences, 45% to 50% of them present only once. Input material: blood. The receptors originated from a man aged 30 to 45 in good health.

This clonotype showed up just a few times. The V call is TRBV25-1, the J call TRBJ2-6; the D is unclear. In germline, CDR1 is MGHDK, CDR2 SYGVNS. The CDR3 is made up of 15 amino acids. V shed 3 bases and J shed 1 base, with 7 bases lying between them. The CDR3 spells CASSDMWSGANVLTF. The CDR3 nucleotides read TGTGCCAGCAGTGATATGTGGTCTGGGGCCAACGTCCTGACTTTC.

This clonotype has only one observation. The V and J genes are TRBV25-1 and TRBJ2-3; 9 bases line up with TRBD2. Germline V gene data show CDR1 as MGHDK and CDR2 as SYGVNS. V lost 11 bases, J lost 2 bases, and 11 bases stayed unmatched. The CDR3 has 15 residues. CDR3 bases: TGTGCCGAAACCGAGACTAGCGGTACCACAGATACGCAGTATTTT. Translated: CAETETSGTTDTQYF.

The chain employs TRBV27 and TRBJ2-6; no clear D. Germline V gene lookup returns CDR1 MNHEY and CDR2 SMNVEV (reference sequence). The CDR3 is 15 amino acids. The V gene lost 1 base and the J gene lost 2 bases, with 6 bases spanning the gap. This CDR3 is CASSLLPAGANVLTF. CDR3 sequence (DNA): TGTGCCAGCAGTTTATTACCTGCTGGGGCCAACGTCCTGACTTTC.

This clonotype was detected only a few times. The chain is built from TRBV3-1 and TRBJ1-4; no clear D. Trimming cost V 1 base and J 8 bases, with 11 bases left between them. The CDR3 sequence is 14 residues long. CDR1 and CDR2 from the germline V gene are LGHDT and YNNKEL (reference sequence). CDR3 region: CASSQVVDSEKLFF. CDR3 nucleotide sequence: TGTGCCAGCAGCCAAGTAGTTGACTCCGAAAAACTGTTTTTT.

A remark on this clonotype: One end of the junction does not line up with germline, which may come from a read error. J is TRBJ2-3 and V is TRBV7-2, with D unclear. CDR1 SGHTA and CDR2 FQGNSA come from the germline V gene. This CDR3 has 11 residues. CDR3: CASSLRDAQYF. The CDR3 bases are TGTGCCAGCAGCTTACGAGATGCGCAGTATTTT.

The gene calls are TRBV20-1 and TRBJ2-3; D uncertain. The CDR3 runs to 15 residues. CDR1 DFQATT and CDR2 SNEGSKA come from the germline V gene (reference sequence). V shed 0 bases and J shed 1 base, with 11 bases lying between them. Here the CDR3 DNA reads TGCAGTGCTAGAGATCTAGGGCGAGGCACAGATACGCAGTATTTT. The encoded protein is CSARDLGRGTDTQYF.

Only one count was recorded for this clonotype. This chain uses TRBV6-1 with TRBJ2-3; D is perhaps TRBD2 (5 bases). The V end lost 2 bases, the J end lost 4 bases, and 10 bases lay between the germline ends. This CDR3 spans 14 amino acids. Looked up from germline, CDR1 is MNHNS and CDR2 is SASEGT. The CDR3 region is CASSEPRVPDTQYF. The CDR3 nucleotides read TGTGCCAGCAGTGAACCGCGGGTTCCAGATACGCAGTATTTT.